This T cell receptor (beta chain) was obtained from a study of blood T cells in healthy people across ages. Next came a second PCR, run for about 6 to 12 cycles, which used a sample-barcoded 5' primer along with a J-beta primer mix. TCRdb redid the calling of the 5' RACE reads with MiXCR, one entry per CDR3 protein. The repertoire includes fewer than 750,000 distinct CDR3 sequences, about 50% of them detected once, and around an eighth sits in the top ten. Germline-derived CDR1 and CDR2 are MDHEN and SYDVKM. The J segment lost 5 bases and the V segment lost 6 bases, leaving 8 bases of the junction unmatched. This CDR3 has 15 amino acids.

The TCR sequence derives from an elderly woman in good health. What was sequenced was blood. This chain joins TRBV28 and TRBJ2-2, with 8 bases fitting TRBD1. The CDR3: CASRAGGSGTGELFF. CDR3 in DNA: TGTGCCAGCAGAGCAGGGGGCTCGGGAACCGGGGAGCTGTTTTTT.